The 18 T cell receptor beta chains below all came from one sample that was sequenced in a study of cytomegalovirus exposure and HLA in healthy donors. The study ran its PCR with 60 Vbeta and 13 Jbeta primers. Repertoires were generated with immunoSEQ multiplex PCR, while TCRdb's copy carries only in-frame clones and drops some. The table lists around 150,000 clones, 87% of them singletons. The sample comprised PBMCs. The receptors were gathered from a woman younger than 45 in good health and CMV-seronegative.

This chain uses TRBV7-2 with TRBJ2-5; D might be TRBD2 (6 bases). Looked up from germline, CDR1 is SGHTA and CDR2 is FQGNSA. Trimming took off 1 base at V and 5 bases at J, with 20 bases between the two ends. The CDR3 is made up of 17 amino acids. CDR3 DNA: TGTGCCAGCAGCTTAGGTAGTCCCCAGCGGGTCGTTGAGACCCAGTACTTC. Its translation: CASSLGSPQRVVETQYF.

The V call is TRBV29-1, the J call TRBJ2-7, with TRBD1 matching 7 bases. Per germline, CDR1 SQVTM and CDR2 ANQGSEA. The CDR3 spans 13 residues. V gave up 6 bases and J gave up 3 bases; unmatched junction bases: 8. This CDR3 reads CSVRTGQDYEQYF. CDR3 DNA: TGCAGCGTACGGACAGGACAGGACTACGAGCAGTACTTC.

The rearrangement links TRBV5-1 to TRBJ2-3, with D perhaps matching TRBD1 (5 bases). The CDR3 spans 16 residues. Germline CDR1 is SGHRS and CDR2 is YFSETQ. Trimming took off 0 bases at V and 3 bases at J, with 14 bases between the two ends. The CDR3 region has the DNA TGCGCCAGCAGCTTGGGTGTTCAGGGTTTGACAGATACGCAGTATTTT. The encoded protein is CASSLGVQGLTDTQYF.

The CDR3 sequence is CASSQDSGQGIWPSSYEQYF. CDR3 nucleotide sequence: TGCGCCAGCAGCCAAGATTCCGGACAGGGGATTTGGCCAAGCTCCTACGAGCAGTACTTC. This sequence joins TRBV4-1 and TRBJ2-7, with TRBD1 matching 9 bases. With V trimmed by 0 bases and J by 0 bases, 15 bases remained unmatched. CDR1 MGHRA and CDR2 YSYEKL come from the germline V gene. The CDR3 consists of 20 residues.

This chain connects TRBV7-6 to TRBJ2-1, with a weak D call TRBD2 (5 bases). CDR1 and CDR2 from the germline V gene are SGHVS and FNYEAQ. Trimming cost V 1 base and J 2 bases, with 12 bases left between them. The CDR3 spans 16 residues. The CDR3 DNA follows: TGTGCCAGCAGCTTAGGTTGGACTTCCACCTACAATGAGCAGTTCTTC. This translates into CASSLGWTSTYNEQFF.

The chain couples TRBV7-8 to TRBJ2-7; 8 nucleotides match TRBD2. The J segment lost 2 bases and the V segment lost 2 bases, leaving 5 bases of the junction unmatched. This CDR3 region has 15 residues. Germline CDR1 and CDR2: SGHVS and FQNEAQ. The CDR3 nucleotides read TGTGCCAGCAGCTTAATAGGGCGGGGGGCCTACGAGCAGTACTTC. Its translation: CASSLIGRGAYEQYF.

V and J are TRBV6-1 and TRBJ1-5; a weak D match, TRBD1 (5 bases). The CDR3 totals 14 residues. V lost 7 bases, J lost 1 base, and 11 bases lay in between. Germline V gene lookup returns CDR1 MNHNS and CDR2 SASEGT. CDR3 sequence reads: CASTWTPSNQPQHF. The DNA for the CDR3 is TGTGCCAGCACCTGGACACCGAGCAATCAGCCCCAGCATTTT.

The V and J genes are TRBV5-1 and TRBJ2-1; no firm D call. Trimming removed 5 bases at V and 5 bases at J, with 11 bases between. Germline V gene data show CDR1 as SGHRS and CDR2 as YFSETQ. The CDR3 is 13 residues long. The CDR3 region has the DNA TGCGCCAGCAGGAGAGGATCCGACAATGAGCAGTTCTTC. This sequence encodes CASRRGSDNEQFF.

V usage is TRBV5-1 and J usage is TRBJ1-5, with TRBD1 matching over 9 bases. Germline values: CDR1 SGHRS, CDR2 YFSETQ. The length of the CDR3 is 14 residues. After removal of 0 bases from V and 11 bases from J, the junction contained 6 bases not matched to a gene. The CDR3 nucleotides are TGCGCCAGCAGCTTGGGGTTGGGGACAGGGACCCAGCATTTT. Amino acids: CASSLGLGTGTQHF. The whole variable domain, remainder taken from reference TRBV5-1 and TRBJ1-5, is KAGVTQTPRYLIKTRGQQVTLSCSPISGHRSVSWYQQTPGQGLQFLFEYFSETQRNKGNFPGRFSGRQFSNSRSEMNVSTLELGDSALYLCASSLGLGTGTQHFGDGTRLSIL.

V gene TRBV7-7 combines with J gene TRBJ2-7, with D tentatively TRBD1 (6 bases). Looked up from germline, CDR1 is SSHAT and CDR2 is FNYEAQ (reference sequence). This CDR3 is 13 amino acids long. V lost 5 bases and J lost 5, with 13 bases in between. The CDR3 region is CASSRDRTHEQYF. DNA for the CDR3: TGTGCCAGCAGCCGTGACAGGACCCACGAGCAGTACTTC.

The V call is TRBV13, the J call TRBJ2-1; D is perhaps TRBD2 (5 bases). Trimming took off 0 bases at V and 6 bases at J, with 15 bases between the two ends. Germline values: CDR1 PRHDT, CDR2 FYEKMQ (reference sequence). The CDR3 has 16 residues. The CDR3 nucleotides are TGTGCCAGCAGCTTAGGAGGCCTAGCTGTTTCCAATGAGCAGTTCTTC. It encodes CASSLGGLAVSNEQFF.

The chain joins TRBV11-2 to TRBJ2-3; the match to TRBD1 covers 7 bases. The CDR3 is made up of 16 amino acids. V shed 1 base and J 2 bases; nucleotides not matched to a gene: 6. Germline V gene lookup returns CDR1 SGHAT and CDR2 FQNNGV. The CDR3 DNA reads TGTGCCAGCAGCTTAGGTACAGGGGTGAACACAGATACGCAGTATTTT. Translated, it gives CASSLGTGVNTDTQYF.

Here the CDR3 DNA reads TGTGCCAGCAGCTTAGCCGGGACAGTGAACACTGAAGCTTTCTTT. Its protein is CASSLAGTVNTEAFF. The chain employs TRBV7-9 and TRBJ1-1, with 7 bases identical to TRBD1. The CDR3 totals 15 residues. CDR1 SEHNR and CDR2 FQNEAQ come from the germline V gene (reference sequence). The V and J ends lost 0 bases and 0 bases, in that order; junction bases with no gene match: 1.

V is TRBV6-5 and J is TRBJ2-5; 9 bases align to TRBD1. V shed 6 bases, J shed 4 bases, and the junction held 9 bases outside the gene matches. The germline V gene has CDR1 MNHEY and CDR2 SVGAGI. This CDR3 has 15 amino acids. This chain's CDR3 is CASSSGTGISETQYF. The CDR3 DNA is TGTGCCAGCAGCTCCGGGACAGGGATATCAGAGACCCAGTACTTC.

This chain links TRBV27 with TRBJ1-6; the D is unclear. Germline-derived CDR1 and CDR2 are MNHEY and SMNVEV (reference sequence). CDR3 size: 16 residues. V was cut by 5 bases and J by 6 bases, with 17 bases left in between. CDR3 DNA: TGTGCCAGCAGTGGCGGTCCAACCGGGATTAATTCACCCCTCCACTTT. Its protein is CASSGGPTGINSPLHF.

The chain couples TRBV5-1 to TRBJ1-2; TRBD1 is a possible D gene (6 bases). Trimming stripped 3 bases from V and 5 bases from J, with 17 bases between. CDR1 SGHRS and CDR2 YFSETQ come from the germline V gene. The CDR3 has 15 residues. The CDR3: CASSSEGRGRYGYTF. The CDR3 DNA sequence: TGCGCCAGCAGCTCGGAGGGGCGGGGGCGATATGGCTACACCTTC.

The CDR3 is CASSLGVGVYGYTF. The CDR3 DNA follows: TGTGCCAGCAGCTTGGGGGTCGGGGTCTATGGCTACACCTTC. This chain uses TRBV5-6 with TRBJ1-2; D not certain. Trimming left V 0 bases short and J 4 bases short, with 10 bases between. The CDR3 sequence is 14 residues long. Germline V gives CDR1 SGHDT, CDR2 YYEEEE.

The rearrangement joins TRBV15 to TRBJ2-1; TRBD2 matches at 9 bases. The germline gives CDR1 LNHNV, CDR2 YYDKDF (reference sequence). J was trimmed by 8 bases and V by 0 bases; bases with no gene match: 8. This CDR3 spans 16 amino acids. The CDR3 DNA reads TGTGCCACCAGCAGAGATCTACTAGCGGGTCCCTATGAGCAGTTCTTC. Amino acid sequence: CATSRDLLAGPYEQFF.